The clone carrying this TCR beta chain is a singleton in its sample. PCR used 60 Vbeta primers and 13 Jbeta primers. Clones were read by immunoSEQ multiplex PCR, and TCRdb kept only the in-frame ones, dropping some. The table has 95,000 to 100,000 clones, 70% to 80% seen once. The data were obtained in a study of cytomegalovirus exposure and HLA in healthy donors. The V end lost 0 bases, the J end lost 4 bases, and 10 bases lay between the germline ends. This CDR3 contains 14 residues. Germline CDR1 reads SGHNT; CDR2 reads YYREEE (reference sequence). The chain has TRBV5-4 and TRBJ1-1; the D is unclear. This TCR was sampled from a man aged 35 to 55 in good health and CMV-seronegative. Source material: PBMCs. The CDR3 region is CASSLGVAGTEAFF. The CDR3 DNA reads TGTGCCAGCAGCTTGGGGGTGGCGGGCACTGAAGCTTTCTTT. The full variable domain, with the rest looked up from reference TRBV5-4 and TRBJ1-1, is ETGVTQSPTHLIKTRGQQVTLRCSSQSGHNTVSWYQQALGQGPQFIFQYYREEENGRGNFPPRFSGLQFPNYSSELNVNALELDDSALYLCASSLGVAGTEAFFGQGTRLTVV.